This TCR beta chain was captured by sequencing in a study of long-term antiretroviral therapy in people with HIV. Study in general: It was about a decade after the earliest samples that the 2015 immediate-ART recommendation appeared. Study results and limitations: Clones that had undergone expansion before ART prevailed in the repertoire throughout all time points.

One or more pre-ART and two or more post-ART PBMC samples were available from each donor. The germline V gene has CDR1 SGHVS and CDR2 FQNEAQ. Trimming shortened V by 1 base and J by 9 bases, and 21 bases separated the two germline ends. The CDR3 totals 16 residues. Sequencing used immunoSEQ v3.0 at survey level. Generated by immunoSEQ multiplex PCR, the TCRdb table keeps only in-frame clones and is missing some. The sample carries tens of thousands of clones, more than 70% recorded once. This clone was detected only once. Its antigen is still unknown. The starting material was unsorted PBMCs, obtained 0.8 years after starting antiretroviral therapy. The origin of this receptor is a woman in her thirties with HIV. The chain recombines TRBV7-8 with TRBJ2-5; tentatively, D is TRBD1 (5 bases). CDR3 region: CASSLGLLQLGDAQYF. The CDR3 DNA reads TGTGCCAGCAGCTTAGGGCTTCTACAGCTAGGGGATGCCCAGTACTTC.